The clone carrying this T cell receptor beta chain was seen repeatedly, ten times or more. Antigen specificity is unknown. Time point described: newly diagnosed GD, antithyroid drugs for less than 3 months. PBMC-derived RNA was used for the TCR library. From an endocrinology department in Xi'an, China, came the patients. The CDR3 loop spans 15 amino acids. Trimming stripped 5 bases from V and 5 bases from J, with 16 bases between. CDR1 is MNHNS and CDR2 is SASEGT in the germline V gene. This specimen comes from a study of regulatory T cells in long-lasting Graves disease. Overall study findings and caveats: Newly diagnosed disease favored TRBV20-1 and TRBJ2-1 over persistent disease.

CDR3 regions were amplified by Arm-PCR using iRepertoire HTBI primers to build TCR beta libraries. TCRdb re-derived calls from the multiplex PCR reads in MiXCR, one entry per CDR3 protein. The data contain more than 400,000 distinct CDR3 sequences, around 15% of them seen just once; the ten biggest clones take up 9% to 15%. These data were likewise used in another study, on T cells in Graves' hyperthyroidism and ophthalmopathy. That paper states: The HTBI primer set was used in a first-round RT-PCR of the TCR CDR3. Blood shared most expanded thyroid clonotypes above 0.001.

The material sequenced was peripheral blood mononuclear cells (PBMCs), taken at new diagnosis, from a patient treated with antithyroid drugs. The genes are TRBV6-1 and TRBJ2-1; tentatively, D is TRBD2 (6 bases). The receptor was derived from a man aged 35 to 55 with Graves disease. CDR3 coding DNA: TGTGCCAGCAGTCGCCGGCGGGGCGTTAACAATGAGCAGTTCTTC. Protein: CASSRRRGVNNEQFF.